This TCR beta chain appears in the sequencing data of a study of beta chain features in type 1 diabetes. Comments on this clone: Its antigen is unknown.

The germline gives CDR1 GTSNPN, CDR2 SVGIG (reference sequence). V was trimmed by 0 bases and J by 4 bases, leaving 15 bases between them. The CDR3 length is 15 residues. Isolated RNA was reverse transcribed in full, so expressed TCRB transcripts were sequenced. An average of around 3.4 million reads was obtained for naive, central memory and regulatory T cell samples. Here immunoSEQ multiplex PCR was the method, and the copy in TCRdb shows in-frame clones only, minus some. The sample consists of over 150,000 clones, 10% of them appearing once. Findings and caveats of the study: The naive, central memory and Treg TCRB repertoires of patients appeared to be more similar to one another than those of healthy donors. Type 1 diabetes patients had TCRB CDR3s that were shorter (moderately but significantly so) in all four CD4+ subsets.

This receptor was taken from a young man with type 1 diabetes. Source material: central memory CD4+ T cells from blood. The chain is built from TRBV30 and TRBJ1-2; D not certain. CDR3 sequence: CAWSVFPGGGYGYTF. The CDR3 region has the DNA TGTGCCTGGAGTGTATTCCCCGGTGGTGGCTATGGCTACACCTTC.